The 3 T cell receptor beta chains below all came from one sample that was sequenced in a study of T cell responses to AZD1222 COVID-19 vaccine. Sequencing used immunoSEQ multiplex PCR; TCRdb keeps in-frame clones, though not all of them. The sample consists of 150,000 or so clones, about 92% of them appearing once. The starting material was peripheral blood, obtained 28 days after the second AZD1222 dose. These receptors originate from an adult who received the AZD1222 COVID-19 vaccine.

The chain links TRBV5-6 to TRBJ1-2, with a possible D match to TRBD1 (6 bases). From germline, CDR1 is SGHDT and CDR2 YYEEEE. Trimming took 0 bases from V and 7 from J, leaving 19 bases between them. The CDR3 spans 16 residues. CDR3: CASSLAPAGVFGGYTF. The CDR3 region has the DNA TGTGCCAGCAGCTTGGCCCCGGCAGGGGTGTTTGGTGGCTACACCTTC.

The chain has TRBV5-8 and TRBJ1-2, with D perhaps matching TRBD1 (5 bases). Trimming took 4 bases from V and 4 from J, leaving 11 bases between them. CDR1 and CDR2 (germline): SGHTS, YDEGEE. CDR3 length: 13 amino acids. The CDR3 nucleotides are TGTGCCAGCAGCCCAGGGACTCTCTATGGCTACACCTTC. Residues: CASSPGTLYGYTF.

This clone was detected only once. The rearrangement uses TRBV27 and TRBJ2-7; D perhaps matches TRBD2 (5 bases). Trimming took off 1 base at V and 1 base at J, with 8 bases between the two ends. The CDR3 runs 14 residues. Looked up from germline, CDR1 is MNHEY and CDR2 is SMNVEV (reference sequence). The CDR3 protein is CASSLLGGSYEQYF. DNA of the CDR3: TGTGCCAGCAGTTTATTGGGCGGGTCCTACGAGCAGTACTTC.